The 3 T cell receptor beta chains below all came from one sample that was sequenced in a study of beta chain features in type 1 diabetes (dated by TCRdb to 2016 to 2018). Here is what the overall study found, with its caveats: Type 1 diabetes patients showed a moderate but significant shortening of TCRB CDR3 length in all four CD4+ subsets.

Library method: the immunoSEQ multiplex PCR assay. The entire isolated RNA was reverse transcribed using the High Capacity cDNA Reverse Transcription Kit, and thus expressed TCRB transcripts were sequenced. The source is immuneACCESS, and TCRdb retained only in-frame sequences with V and J called. Part of the clones is not carried over; for the studies checked, unresolved V genes explain less than half of this, and the remainder is unexplained. Recorded for this sample are about 27,000 clones; less than 70% of them occurred a single time. The ten largest clones capture 1.4% to 1.5% of the sample. The antigens these receptors bind are not known. The specimen sequenced was Tregs from blood. The cell subset or site tag for this specimen amounts to: regulatory CD4+ T cells. The receptor source for this set is a woman younger than 35 with type 1 diabetes.

The V call is TRBV5-1, the J call TRBJ2-5, with 8 bases identical to TRBD2. Unmatched junction bases numbered 5, after V lost 0 bases and J lost 4 bases. The CDR3 loop spans 15 amino acids. Germline values: CDR1 SGHRS, CDR2 YFSETQ. CDR3 sequence (DNA): TGCGCCAGCAGCTTGGTTAGCGGGAAGGGAGAGACCCAGTACTTC. Residues: CASSLVSGKGETQYF.

V is TRBV5-1 and J is TRBJ1-1; tentatively, D is TRBD1 (6 bases). The length of the CDR3 is 15 residues. Trimming left V 3 bases short and J 7 bases short, with 19 bases between. Germline V CDR1 and CDR2: SGHRS, YFSETQ. The CDR3 loop reads CASSSTGNLQGEAFF. The CDR3 region has the DNA TGCGCCAGCAGCTCTACAGGGAATCTTCAGGGTGAAGCTTTCTTT.

The chain uses TRBV7-2 and TRBJ2-1; no clear D gene. Trimming cost V 7 bases and J 9 bases, with 10 bases left between them. There are 11 residues in the CDR3. In germline, CDR1 is SGHTA, CDR2 FQGNSA. The CDR3 DNA reads TGTGCCAGCACCTCCTCCCTTGAGCAGTTCTTC. It specifies CASTSSLEQFF.